One and the same sample provided the 13 T cell receptor beta chains below, sequenced in a study of siplizumab effects on memory and regulatory T cells. TCRdb's copy holds only in-frame clones and misses some; the assay was immunoSEQ multiplex PCR. The sample carries 100,000 to 120,000 clones, roughly 92% recorded once. Sequenced material: CD4+ T cells sorted from blood. Receptors were obtained from a human donor in good health.

This chain uses TRBV19 with TRBJ1-3; D unclear. The CDR3 spans 16 residues. CDR1 and CDR2 (germline): LNHDA, SQIVND (reference sequence). Between the trimmed V and J ends, which lost 3 bases and 2 bases, there was a span of 14 bases. This CDR3 is CASSIATWGPGNTIYF. The CDR3 coding sequence is TGTGCCAGTAGTATCGCGACGTGGGGTCCTGGAAACACCATATATTTT.

This sequence joins TRBV11-3 and TRBJ2-3, with D perhaps TRBD1 (7 bases). The CDR3 runs to 14 residues. The germline CDR1 and CDR2 sequences are SGHNT and YENEEA. V was trimmed by 3 bases and J by 4 bases, leaving 11 bases between them. The CDR3 DNA is TGTGCCAGCAGCTTCGGCAGGGGGGCAGATACGCAGTATTTT. It encodes CASSFGRGADTQYF. Complete variable domain (other parts from reference TRBV11-3 and TRBJ2-3): EAGVVQSPRYKIIEKKQPVAFWCNPISGHNTLYWYLQNLGQGPELLIRYENEEAVDDSQLPKDRFSAERLKGVDSTLKIQPAELGDSAVYLCASSFGRGADTQYFGPGTRLTVL.

V and J are TRBV7-3 and TRBJ2-7; no clear D gene. The CDR3 has 12 residues. Germline CDR1 is SGHTA and CDR2 is FQGTGA. V gave up 3 bases and J gave up 2 bases, with 5 bases separating them. The CDR3 protein is CASSFCAYEQYF. Here the CDR3 DNA reads TGTGCCAGCAGCTTTTGTGCCTACGAGCAGTACTTC.

The chain employs TRBV19 and TRBJ2-3; D perhaps matches TRBD2 (5 bases). Germline V lookup: CDR1 LNHDA, CDR2 SQIVND (reference sequence). The CDR3 has 12 amino acids. V lost 7 bases and J lost 4, with 9 bases in between. CDR3 loop: CASIGISDTQYF. Here the CDR3 DNA reads TGTGCCAGTATCGGGATATCAGATACGCAGTATTTT.

This rearrangement joins TRBV5-1 to TRBJ2-6; the match to TRBD2 covers 9 bases. The junction had 3 bases not matched to a gene; V was cut back by 5 bases and J by 0 bases. CDR1 SGHRS and CDR2 YFSETQ come from the germline V gene. The CDR3 is 16 residues long. The CDR3 coding sequence is TGCGCCAGCAGGTCTAGCGGGGCCTCTGGGGCCAACGTCCTGACTTTC. It specifies CASRSSGASGANVLTF.

The chain links TRBV25-1 to TRBJ1-6; no clear D. CDR3 length: 12 residues. Germline CDR1 and CDR2: MGHDK and SYGVNS. The germline V and J ends were trimmed by 0 bases and 10 bases, with 4 bases remaining between them. CDR3 DNA sequence: TGTGCCAGCAGTGAATATCGATCACCCCTCCACTTT. The encoded protein is CASSEYRSPLHF.

This clone is a singleton in its sample. The chain carries TRBV5-6 and TRBJ2-3, with 15 positions matching TRBD2. Trimming cost V 4 bases and J 8 bases; bases outside gene matches: 5. Germline CDR1 and CDR2: SGHDT and YYEEEE. The CDR3 runs 15 residues. The CDR3 DNA follows: TGTGCCAGCAGCGCCCGGACTAGCGGGGGGGCTACGCAGTATTTT. Its protein product is CASSARTSGGATQYF.

The V and J genes are TRBV5-1 and TRBJ2-3; 9 bases align to TRBD2. CDR1 and CDR2 from the germline V gene are SGHRS and YFSETQ. J lost 5 bases, V lost 9 bases, and 10 bases had no gene match. This CDR3 spans 14 amino acids. CDR3 sequence (DNA): TGCGCCACGGGAGCGGGGGGCCAGGGAGATACGCAGTATTTT. Translating gives CATGAGGQGDTQYF.

The J gene is TRBJ2-7, the V gene TRBV13; no firm D call. The CDR3 is 13 residues long. The V gene's germline CDR1 is PRHDT and CDR2 FYEKMQ (reference sequence). V was pared by 5 bases and J by 7 bases, with 15 bases between. CDR3: CASSLSWWGEQYF. The CDR3 DNA reads TGTGCCAGCAGCCTAAGTTGGTGGGGAGAGCAGTACTTC.

V and J are TRBV6-1 and TRBJ1-4; 10 nucleotides align to TRBD1. With V trimmed by 4 bases and J by 5 bases, 4 bases remained unmatched. The germline CDR1 and CDR2 sequences are MNHNS and SASEGT. CDR3 length equals 15 residues. The CDR3 here is CASSGATGGNEKLFF. The CDR3 DNA is TGTGCCAGCAGTGGAGCGACAGGGGGCAATGAAAAACTGTTTTTT.

The genes are TRBV5-4 and TRBJ2-1, with TRBD2 identical over 11 bases. The CDR3 spans 16 residues. Germline-derived CDR1 and CDR2 are SGHNT and YYREEE (reference sequence). After removal of 4 bases from V and 4 bases from J, the junction contained 7 bases not matched to a gene. The CDR3 region is CASSPGGTSGYNEQFF. The CDR3 nucleotides are TGTGCCAGCAGCCCTGGGGGGACTAGCGGTTACAATGAGCAGTTCTTC.

For this clone: This same CDR3 is encoded by further DNA sequences in the sample. This chain uses TRBV9 with TRBJ2-1; tentatively, D is TRBD1 (6 bases). V was shortened by 0 bases and J by 10 bases, with 8 bases between the two germline ends. This CDR3 has 12 amino acids. CDR1 SGDLS and CDR2 YYNGEE come from the germline V gene. The CDR3 sequence is CASSVVDREQFF. The DNA of the CDR3 is TGTGCCAGCAGCGTAGTAGACAGGGAGCAGTTCTTC.

This chain joins TRBV7-9 and TRBJ1-2; D is unclear. The length of the CDR3 is 13 residues. Germline V gene sequence: CDR1 SEHNR, CDR2 FQNEAQ (reference sequence). Deletions cut 0 bases from V and 13 bases from J, with 15 bases between. CDR3: CASSLARVGPSTF. CDR3 DNA: TGTGCCAGCAGCTTAGCGCGGGTAGGTCCCAGCACCTTC.